The text below deals with one T cell receptor (beta chain). Its specificity is not known. Treatment specified: roughly 10-day PBMC culture with coronavirus spike peptide pools or control peptides (ViraFEST assay). CD4+ T cells that had been cultured provided DNA sequenced with the Oncomine TCR Beta short-read assay. Using its own MiXCR run on the PCR reads, TCRdb lists one record per CDR3 protein. Here the sample spans about 15,000 distinct CDR3 sequences, around three quarters being singletons. This record belongs to a study of vaccination and CD4 T cells after COVID-19. The CDR3 contains 12 residues. The V end was cut by 5 bases, the J end by 7 bases, with 11 bases between. Germline V gene data show CDR1 as MDHEN and CDR2 as SYDVKM.

The sequencing input was CD4+ T cells from blood, cultured in vitro. The TCR originated in a human donor who had recovered from COVID-19. The rearrangement joins TRBV28 to TRBJ1-2; D might be TRBD1 (5 bases). CDR3 sequence reads: CASSQGVRGYTF. In DNA, the CDR3 is TGTGCCAGCAGTCAGGGAGTGCGTGGCTACACCTTC.